This TCR beta chain derives from a study of T cell responses to AZD1222 COVID-19 vaccine. For this clone: What it binds is unknown.

Regarding the study as a whole: It was only 6 or 7 AZD1222 recipients who were seropositive at baseline. No repertoire was sampled before or during the peak T cell response, only after it. Most donors were white British and more were female, and clonal diversity was possibly underestimated. Vaccine-associated CD4 TCRs spanned spike, dominant at 160-218 and 743-854.

The CDR3 length is 15 residues. The germline V gene encodes CDR1 SGDLS and CDR2 YYNGEE. The V gene end was trimmed by 4 bases and the J gene end by 1 base; junction bases not matched to a gene: 6. TCRdb's table, derived via immunoSEQ multiplex PCR, lists solely in-frame clones and lacks some. Of around 210,000 clones listed, approximately 94% are singletons. The rearrangement uses TRBV9 and TRBJ1-1; 8 nucleotides align to TRBD1. The clonotype comes from an adult who received the MenACWY meningococcal vaccine as a control. The sample consisted of peripheral blood, taken 28 days after the second dose of the MenACWY control vaccine. The CDR3 region is CASSPRTGRNTEAFF. CDR3 DNA sequence: TGTGCCAGCAGCCCTAGGACAGGGCGGAACACTGAAGCTTTCTTT.